Listed below are T cell receptor beta chains from one sample, sequenced in a study of T-cell memory formation after mild COVID-19. TCRdb fed the 5' RACE reads into MiXCR, producing one record per CDR3 protein. The sample has around 250,000 distinct CDR3 sequences; over 8.5% are singletons. Sequenced input: PBMCs or a T cell subset sorted from them (not recorded which). These TCRs come from a man aged 18 to 35 who had mild COVID-19 (a few samples of this study predate the infection). Cell type and time point are not known. CDR3s include the opening cysteine and the closing phenylalanine or tryptophan. A D gene is named only where the DNA matches it firmly. The size entry is marked missing in some rows and otherwise reads once, few, many or a size class.

cdr3_aa cdr3_nt j_call v_call clone_size d_call
CASRAGFDEQYF TGTGCCAGCAGAGCTGGATTCGACGAGCAGTACTTC TRBJ2-7 TRBV27 NA NA
CASSPTTSGGYNEQFF TGTGCCAGCTCACCTACGACTAGCGGGGGGTACAATGAGCAGTTCTTC TRBJ2-1 TRBV18 NA TRBD2
CASSLALIAGGRQFF TGTGCCAGCAGCTTAGCGCTGATAGCGGGGGGGCGACAGTTCTTC TRBJ2-1 TRBV7-2 NA TRBD2
CASSREWSVRGYTF TGTGCCAGCAGCCGGGAGTGGTCGGTGCGAGGCTACACCTTC TRBJ1-2 TRBV3-1 NA NA
CASSLGAEETQYF TGCGCCAGCAGCTTGGGGGCGGAAGAGACCCAGTACTTC TRBJ2-5 TRBV5-1 many NA
CASSFGGEVGNIQYF TGTGCCAGCAGCTTCGGAGGGGAAGTTGGAAACATTCAGTACTTC TRBJ2-4 TRBV7-9 NA NA
CSARDQKTGSYNEQFF TGCAGTGCTAGAGATCAGAAGACCGGGAGCTACAATGAGCAGTTCTTC TRBJ2-1 TRBV20-1 many NA
CASSWTGANTGELFF TGTGCCAGCAGTTGGACAGGGGCTAACACCGGGGAGCTGTTTTTT TRBJ2-2 TRBV12-3/TRBV12-4 few TRBD1
CASSWSSGGTEAFF TGTGCCAGCAGTTGGAGCTCCGGCGGCACTGAAGCTTTCTTT TRBJ1-1 TRBV27 NA NA
CASSLAPTGLDEKLFF TGTGCCAGCAGTTTAGCCCCTACAGGTCTGGATGAAAAACTGTTTTTT TRBJ1-4 TRBV27 few NA
CASRNTGTGSGHEQYF TGCGCCAGCAGAAATACCGGGACAGGGTCGGGGCACGAGCAGTACTTC TRBJ2-7 TRBV5-1 NA TRBD1
CARTEDRGIQYF TGTGCCAGGACCGAGGACCGAGGGATTCAGTACTTC TRBJ2-4 TRBV6-4 NA NA
CAVKWGADRETQYF TGTGCCGTGAAATGGGGGGCAGACCGGGAGACCCAGTACTTC TRBJ2-5 TRBV6-5 few NA
CASSLMGRNTGELFF TGTGCCAGCAGCTTAATGGGGCGTAACACCGGGGAGCTGTTTTTT TRBJ2-2 TRBV7-3 few NA
CASSLYSGLAGELFF TGTGCCAGCAGTTTATACAGCGGACTAGCCGGGGAGCTGTTTTTT TRBJ2-2 TRBV27 NA TRBD2
CASSSGGGEQYF TGCGCCAGCAGTAGCGGGGGTGGCGAGCAGTACTTC TRBJ2-7 TRBV5-1 many TRBD2